The present T cell receptor beta chain was sequenced within a study of T cell changes during pregnancy in multiple sclerosis. Trimming took 0 bases from V and 7 from J; bases not matched to a gene: 7. The CDR3 spans 16 residues. From germline, CDR1 is MGHRA and CDR2 YSYEKL. TCRdb's table, derived via immunoSEQ multiplex PCR, lists solely in-frame clones and lacks some. The sample yields 75,000 to 100,000 clones, 90% to 95% seen once. Sample: peripheral blood, taken after pregnancy. V is TRBV4-1 and J is TRBJ2-2, with 8 positions matching TRBD1. The clonotype comes from a female donor in good health, enrolled as a control in a pregnancy study. The CDR3 DNA is TGCGCCAGCAGCCAAGACCCAGGGGGCGATAACGGGGAGCTGTTTTTT. Translation: CASSQDPGGDNGELFF.